This entry features one T cell receptor (beta chain) sequence. The sample comes from a study of blood T cell repertoires in COVID-19. Assay: immunoSEQ multiplex PCR; the TCRdb copy retains only in-frame clones and omits some. Altogether 250,000 to 300,000 clones are present, over 80% being singletons, with the ten largest covering around 3.5%. Germline loops: CDR1 SGDLS, CDR2 YYNGEE. This CDR3 has 15 residues. Trimming took 2 bases from V and 4 from J; bases not matched to a gene: 3. This TCR was sampled from a woman between 40 and 50 years old with acute or convalescent COVID-19. The gene calls are TRBV9 and TRBJ2-5; TRBD2 agrees at 12 bases. The sample comprised peripheral blood. The CDR3 reads CASSVATSGRETQYF. For the CDR3, the DNA is TGTGCCAGCAGCGTTGCGACTAGCGGGAGAGAGACCCAGTACTTC.